Following are 10 T cell receptor beta chains from one sample sequenced in a study of cytomegalovirus exposure and HLA in healthy donors. TCRdb's copy holds only in-frame clones and misses some; the assay was immunoSEQ multiplex PCR. The sample shows 180,000 or so clones, about 89% of them seen only once. Sequenced: PBMCs. The receptors originated from a man aged 25-40 years in good health and CMV-seropositive.

V and J are TRBV11-3 and TRBJ2-5; D possibly corresponds to TRBD1 (6 bases). V was pared by 4 bases and J by 1 base, with 7 bases between. The CDR3 runs to 13 residues. Per germline, CDR1 SGHNT and CDR2 YENEEA. The CDR3 DNA follows: TGTGCCAGCAGCTGGACAGTCCAAGAGACCCAGTACTTC. This encodes CASSWTVQETQYF. The variable domain in full, with the rest retrieved from reference TRBV11-3 and TRBJ2-5, is EAGVVQSPRYKIIEKKQPVAFWCNPISGHNTLYWYLQNLGQGPELLIRYENEEAVDDSQLPKDRFSAERLKGVDSTLKIQPAELGDSAVYLCASSWTVQETQYFGPGTRLLVL.

The chain employs TRBV27 and TRBJ2-1; D unresolved. Germline V gene data show CDR1 as MNHEY and CDR2 as SMNVEV (reference sequence). CDR3 length: 12 residues. Trimming left V 4 bases short and J 8 bases short, with 9 bases between. The CDR3 DNA follows: TGTGCCAGCAGTTACAATTGGGATGAGCAGTTCTTC. The encoded protein is CASSYNWDEQFF.

The V call is TRBV6-5, the J call TRBJ2-2; TRBD2 aligns across 8 bases. J was trimmed by 7 bases and V by 2 bases; bases with no gene match: 9. The CDR3 sequence is 16 residues long. CDR1 and CDR2 from the germline V gene are MNHEY and SVGAGI. The CDR3 here is CASSYPGGGMNGELFF. DNA for the CDR3: TGTGCCAGCAGTTACCCCGGCGGGGGGATGAACGGGGAGCTGTTTTTT.

V gene TRBV19 combines with J gene TRBJ1-5; possibly TRBD1 for D (5 bases). V was cut by 3 bases and J by 0 bases, with 9 bases left in between. Germline V gives CDR1 LNHDA, CDR2 SQIVND (reference sequence). This CDR3 region has 15 residues. CDR3 bases: TGTGCCAGTAGTATGGGGCCTCTTAGCAATCAGCCCCAGCATTTT. Translated: CASSMGPLSNQPQHF. The entire variable domain, with the rest obtained from reference TRBV19 and TRBJ1-5, is as follows: DGGITQSPKYLFRKEGQNVTLSCEQNLNHDAMYWYRQDPGQGLRLIYYSQIVNDFQKGDIAEGYSVSREKKESFPLTVTSAQKNPTAFYLCASSMGPLSNQPQHFGDGTRLSIL.

This rearrangement joins TRBV30 to TRBJ2-2; D unclear. V lost 7 bases and J 4 bases, leaving 19 bases between the germline ends. Germline V gives CDR1 GTSNPN, CDR2 SVGIG (reference sequence). The CDR3 runs to 15 residues. As DNA, the CDR3 is TGTGCCTCCCCACTCCAAAACCTCGGCACCGGGGAGCTGTTTTTT. It codes for CASPLQNLGTGELFF. The full variable domain, rest sourced from reference TRBV30 and TRBJ2-2, is SQTIHQWPATLVQPVGSPLSLECTVEGTSNPNLYWYRQAAGRGLQLLFYSVGIGQISSEVPQNLSASRPQDRQFILSSKKLLLSDSGFYLCASPLQNLGTGELFFGEGSRLTVL.

This chain links TRBV4-2 with TRBJ2-7; 7 positions agree with TRBD1. Germline-derived CDR1 and CDR2 are LGHNA and YNFKEQ. V lost 0 bases, J lost 2 bases, and 4 bases stayed unmatched. The CDR3 totals 15 residues. The DNA for the CDR3 is TGTGCCAGCAGCCAAGAGAAGCAGGGGGCCTACGAGCAGTACTTC. Its translation: CASSQEKQGAYEQYF.

The chain joins TRBV2 to TRBJ2-3; D may be TRBD1 (6 bases). The CDR3 spans 15 residues. Trimming removed 6 bases from V and 8 bases from J, with 21 bases in between. CDR1 and CDR2 from the germline V gene are SNHLY and FYNNEI. The CDR3 reads CASSATEATQGTQYF. Here the CDR3 DNA reads TGTGCCAGCAGCGCGACAGAGGCTACACAGGGTACGCAGTATTTT.

This chain uses TRBV6-5 with TRBJ2-7; D is perhaps TRBD1 (6 bases). Germline lookup yields CDR1 MNHEY and CDR2 SVGAGI. V was pared by 7 bases and J by 0 bases, with 13 bases between. The CDR3 spans 14 residues. The DNA of the CDR3 is TGTGCCAGCAAACGAGGACAGAGCTCCTACGAGCAGTACTTC. It is translated as CASKRGQSSYEQYF.

The chain recombines TRBV7-7 with TRBJ2-7; 8 nucleotides agree with TRBD1. The CDR3 totals 13 residues. J gave up 6 bases and V 4 bases, and 5 bases lay outside the gene matches. CDR1 and CDR2 from the germline V gene are SSHAT and FNYEAQ (reference sequence). For the CDR3, the DNA is TGTGCCAGCAGCTCCACCGGGACAGGCGAGCAGTACTTC. Translated: CASSSTGTGEQYF.

This clone was found a few times. V and J are TRBV28 and TRBJ2-1; 7 nucleotides line up with TRBD2. The CDR3 is made up of 13 amino acids. V gave up 4 bases and J gave up 6 bases; unmatched junction bases: 3. Germline CDR1 is MDHEN and CDR2 is SYDVKM. CDR3: CASSSGRFNEQFF. CDR3 DNA: TGTGCCAGCAGTTCCGGGAGGTTCAATGAGCAGTTCTTC. The complete variable domain, with remaining parts taken from reference TRBV28 and TRBJ2-1, reads DVKVTQSSRYLVKRTGEKVFLECVQDMDHENMFWYRQDPGLGLRLIYFSYDVKMKEKGDIPEGYSVSREKKERFSLILESASTNQTSMYLCASSSGRFNEQFFGPGTRLTVL.